Sequencing of this T cell receptor beta chain was carried out in a study of OX40 agonist ivuxolimab in advanced cancers. For the study at large: Approximately 41% of patients had received prior checkpoint inhibitor therapy.

Sequencing was performed with immunoSEQ multiplex PCR; in TCRdb, only in-frame clones are kept and a portion is missing. Here the sample spans tens of thousands of clones, approximately 86% being singletons. Broader study findings: Among expanded peripheral T cells, antigen specificity went undetermined.

Blood got drawn at baseline, again on cycle 4 day 1, and then on cycle 7 day 1. This CDR3 has 15 residues. Germline V gives CDR1 SGHVS, CDR2 FQNEAQ. The V gene lost 0 bases and the J gene lost 6 bases, with 14 bases spanning the gap. As to this clone: Its specificity is unknown.

The source material was CD4+ or CD8+ T cells sorted from blood, sampled in a trial of the OX40 agonist ivuxolimab. This receptor was taken from an adult with an advanced solid tumor such as melanoma, head and neck, liver or kidney cancer. V gene TRBV7-8 combines with J gene TRBJ1-1; D gene ambiguous. The CDR3 loop reads CASSLAYLSSPEAFF. The CDR3 region has the DNA TGTGCCAGCAGCTTAGCCTACCTGTCATCTCCTGAAGCTTTCTTT.